The sequence of this TCR beta chain was determined in a study of shared clonotypes between healthy human individuals. Study overall: In total, the donors were a couple of women and a few men aged 18 to 49.

The CD4+ fraction was divided into a CD45RA+ naive subset and a CD45RA-negative memory subset. Concerning this clone itself: Antigen specificity is unknown.

Repertoires were generated with immunoSEQ multiplex PCR, while TCRdb's copy carries only in-frame clones and drops some. The sample includes 2 million to 2.5 million clones, about 94% of them seen just once. Study-wide results and limits: What rarefaction showed was incomplete sorted-subset sequencing despite large depth. With few donors, the genetic and exposure-history diversity represented was limited.

The TCR comes from a man younger than 30 in good health. Sequenced material: naive CD4+ T cells sorted from blood. Documented subset: CD45RA+ positively selected.

Written as DNA, the CDR3 is TGTGCCAGCAGTCTCGGGGTCGACAACTCTGGAAACACCATATATTTT. Translated, it gives CASSLGVDNSGNTIYF. V gene TRBV28 combines with J gene TRBJ1-3; no clear D. The CDR3 contains 16 residues. The germline V gene encodes CDR1 MDHEN and CDR2 SYDVKM. Deletions cut 5 bases from V and 0 bases from J, with 14 bases between.